Each of the 18 T cell receptor beta chains below was sequenced from the same sample in a study of T cell responses to AZD1222 COVID-19 vaccine. The repertoire was sequenced with immunoSEQ multiplex PCR; TCRdb's copy has only in-frame clones and lacks some. The repertoire holds more than 150,000 clones, with over 80% as singletons. This specimen consisted of peripheral blood, obtained 28 days after the second AZD1222 dose. The receptors were gathered from an adult who received the AZD1222 COVID-19 vaccine.

The CDR3 sequence is CASSAVSSQPQFF. Here the CDR3 DNA reads TGTGCCAGCAGCGCAGTATCTAGCCAGCCCCAGTTCTTC. The genes are TRBV9 and TRBJ2-1, with a tentative D call TRBD2 (5 bases). Trimming shortened V by 3 bases and J by 13 bases, and 17 bases separated the two germline ends. This CDR3 contains 13 residues. Germline V CDR1 and CDR2: SGDLS, YYNGEE. Full variable domain (remainder filled in from reference TRBV9 and TRBJ2-1): DSGVTQTPKHLITATGQRVTLRCSPRSGDLSVYWYQQSLDQGLQFLIQYYNGEERAKGNILERFSAQQFPDLHSELNLSSLELGDSALYFCASSAVSSQPQFFGPGTRLTVL.

The J gene is TRBJ1-6, the V gene TRBV14; D is undetermined. The V end lost 0 bases, the J end lost 7 bases, and 7 bases lay between the germline ends. This CDR3 has 14 amino acids. Germline CDR1 reads SGHDN; CDR2 reads FVKESK. The CDR3 region has the DNA TGTGCCAGCAGCCAAGAGGGCCAGAATTCACCCCTCCACTTT. It codes for CASSQEGQNSPLHF.

The chain links TRBV7-9 to TRBJ1-4; 8 bases fit TRBD1. This CDR3 is built from 14 residues. Germline CDR1 reads SEHNR; CDR2 reads FQNEAQ (reference sequence). J lost 8 bases, V lost 5 bases, and 7 bases had no gene match. The DNA for the CDR3 is TGTGCCAGCAGCCCGGACAGGGTCATGGAAAAACTGTTTTTT. Its translation: CASSPDRVMEKLFF.

The chain carries TRBV6-1 and TRBJ1-5, with TRBD1 matching 9 bases. This CDR3 has 16 residues. With 4 bases clipped from V and 2 bases from J, the junction kept 6 bases outside the gene matches. Germline-derived CDR1 and CDR2 are MNHNS and SASEGT. CDR3 sequence reads: CASSAYRGQGNQPQHF. CDR3 sequence (DNA): TGTGCCAGCAGTGCCTACAGGGGGCAGGGCAATCAGCCCCAGCATTTT.

The rearrangement joins TRBV21-1 to TRBJ1-1; TRBD1, the table's D call, lacks a check against the DNA. TRBV21-1 is deemed a pseudogene. This CDR3 has 12 residues. CDR3 in DNA: TGTGCCAGCAGCATCGGGCCAGGGATGGCTTTCTTT. Encoded protein: CASSIGPGMAFF.

J is TRBJ2-1 and V is TRBV19; a weak D match, TRBD2 (6 bases). The V end was cut by 5 bases, the J end by 2 bases, with 19 bases between. The CDR3 is 17 amino acids. The germline V gene has CDR1 LNHDA and CDR2 SQIVND (reference sequence). The CDR3 protein is CASSPNIAAPPYNEQFF. The CDR3, as DNA: TGTGCCAGTAGTCCAAATATAGCGGCTCCCCCCTACAATGAGCAGTTCTTC. Variable domain in full (rest from reference TRBV19 and TRBJ2-1): DGGITQSPKYLFRKEGQNVTLSCEQNLNHDAMYWYRQDPGQGLRLIYYSQIVNDFQKGDIAEGYSVSREKKESFPLTVTSAQKNPTAFYLCASSPNIAAPPYNEQFFGPGTRLTVL.

The chain combines TRBV28 with TRBJ1-1; unclear D gene. Trimming took 9 bases from V and 0 from J, leaving 8 bases between them. CDR1 is MDHEN and CDR2 is SYDVKM in the germline V gene. CDR3 size: 12 residues. CDR3 sequence: CASQEMNTEAFF. The DNA of the CDR3 is TGTGCCAGTCAGGAAATGAACACTGAAGCTTTCTTT.

The chain links TRBV20-1 to TRBJ2-1, with D possibly TRBD1 on 6 matching bases. The germline V gene has CDR1 DFQATT and CDR2 SNEGSKA (reference sequence). The CDR3 extends over 16 amino acids. The germline V and J ends were trimmed by 3 bases and 0 bases, with 15 bases remaining between them. The CDR3 bases are TGCAGTGCTAGTAACAGGGTCTCCAGCTCCTACAATGAGCAGTTCTTC. Its protein is CSASNRVSSSYNEQFF.

The sample holds one count of this clone. The V and J genes are TRBV6-2 or TRBV6-3 and TRBJ2-1; D remains ambiguous. V was cut by 5 bases and J by 0 bases, with 8 bases left in between. CDR1 and CDR2 from the germline V gene are MNHEY and SVGEGT. This CDR3 comprises 14 residues. The CDR3 nucleotides are TGTGCCAGCAGTGGGCCCGGCTCCTACAATGAGCAGTTCTTC. Residues: CASSGPGSYNEQFF.

The chain uses TRBV4-2 and TRBJ2-2; no clear D. Germline V CDR1 and CDR2: LGHNA, YNFKEQ. V lost 3 bases and J 0 bases, leaving 8 bases between the germline ends. The CDR3 spans 15 residues. The CDR3 region is CASSQDGSNTGELFF. The CDR3 nucleotides read TGTGCCAGCAGCCAGGACGGCTCGAACACCGGGGAGCTGTTTTTT.

V usage is TRBV28 and J usage is TRBJ2-6, with D perhaps matching TRBD2 (6 bases). Per germline, CDR1 MDHEN and CDR2 SYDVKM. This CDR3 has 17 amino acids. The V and J ends lost 5 bases and 2 bases respectively, with 16 bases between them. CDR3 in DNA: TGTGCCAGCAGTCCTCTGGGGGAGGAAACTGGGGCCAACGTCCTGACTTTC. Translating it yields CASSPLGEETGANVLTF.

Details on this clone: An end of the junction does not agree with germline; a read error may underlie this. J is TRBJ2-1 and V is TRBV7-3; D gene unclear. The CDR3 length is 13 residues. Germline lookup yields CDR1 SGHTA and CDR2 FQGTGA. The CDR3 DNA reads as TGTGCCAGCAGCCTAACCAGAACGTATGAGCAGTTCTTC. It specifies CASSLTRTYEQFF.

This clone has a handful of counts. V gene TRBV5-1 combines with J gene TRBJ2-5; D not certain. This CDR3 spans 15 amino acids. The germline V gene has CDR1 SGHRS and CDR2 YFSETQ. V lost 0 bases to trimming and J lost 1 base, with 10 bases between them. CDR3 residues: CASSLAVTSQETQYF. CDR3 bases: TGCGCCAGCAGCTTGGCCGTGACATCCCAAGAGACCCAGTACTTC.

The chain employs TRBV10-3 and TRBJ1-6; D uncertain. Germline CDR1 is ENHRY and CDR2 is SYGVKD. The V and J ends lost 6 bases and 5 bases respectively, with 11 bases between them. This CDR3 comprises 14 residues. CDR3 region: CAIRPGTDNSPLHF. CDR3 nucleotide sequence: TGTGCCATCAGGCCGGGAACCGATAATTCACCCCTCCACTTT.

This chain uses TRBV6-2 or TRBV6-3 with TRBJ2-1, with 11 positions matching TRBD2. The CDR3 is made up of 19 amino acids. Germline loops: CDR1 MNHEY, CDR2 SVGEGT. V lost 2 bases to trimming and J lost 3 bases; unmatched junction nucleotides: 12. The CDR3 sequence: CASSYPLFSGRAVYNEQFF. The CDR3 DNA is TGTGCCAGCAGTTACCCCTTATTTAGCGGGAGGGCCGTCTACAATGAGCAGTTCTTC.

This clone has a single count. The chain combines TRBV30 with TRBJ2-5; 9 bases line up with TRBD2. There are 13 residues in the CDR3. CDR1 and CDR2 (germline): GTSNPN, SVGIG (reference sequence). Unmatched junction bases numbered 2, after V lost 4 bases and J lost 2 bases. Written as DNA, the CDR3 is TGTGCCTGGACTAGCGGGACTCAAGAGACCCAGTACTTC. This gives the protein CAWTSGTQETQYF.

This chain uses TRBV5-1 with TRBJ1-1; D is uncertain. Trimming left V 1 base short and J 5 bases short, with 12 bases between. Germline V lookup: CDR1 SGHRS, CDR2 YFSETQ. CDR3 length equals 14 residues. CDR3 coding DNA: TGCGCCAGCAGCTTGCAGGAAAGAAGGACTGAAGCTTTCTTT. Its protein product is CASSLQERRTEAFF.

The count of this clone is one. The chain has TRBV27 and TRBJ2-2; D gene uncertain. The ends were cut back, 5 bases at V and 1 base at J, with 5 bases in the middle. The CDR3 contains 13 residues. The germline V gene has CDR1 MNHEY and CDR2 SMNVEV (reference sequence). CDR3 loop: CASSPWNTGELFF. DNA for the CDR3: TGTGCCAGCAGTCCCTGGAACACCGGGGAGCTGTTTTTT.